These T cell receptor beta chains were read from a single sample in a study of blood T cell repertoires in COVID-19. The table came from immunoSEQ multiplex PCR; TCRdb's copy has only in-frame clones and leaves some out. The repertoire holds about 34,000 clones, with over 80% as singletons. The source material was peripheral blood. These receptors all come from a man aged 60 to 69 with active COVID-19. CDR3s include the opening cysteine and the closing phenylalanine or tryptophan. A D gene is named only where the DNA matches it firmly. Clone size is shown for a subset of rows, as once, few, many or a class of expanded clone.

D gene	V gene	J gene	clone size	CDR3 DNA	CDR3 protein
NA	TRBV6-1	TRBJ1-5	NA	TGTGCCAGCAGTGAAATGTACGGGAATCAGCCCCAGCATTTT	CASSEMYGNQPQHF
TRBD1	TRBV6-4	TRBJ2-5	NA	TGTGCCAGCAGTGGCAGGGGGCTCGCAAAGACCCAGTACTTC	CASSGRGLAKTQYF
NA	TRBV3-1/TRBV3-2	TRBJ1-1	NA	TGTGCCAGCAGCCCAGGGTTGACTGAAGCTTTCTTT	CASSPGLTEAFF
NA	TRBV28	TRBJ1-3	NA	TGTGCCAGCAGTTTGCCCACGGGGTTAGGTGGAAACACCATATATTTT	CASSLPTGLGGNTIYF
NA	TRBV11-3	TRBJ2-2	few	TGTGCCAGCCGACAGGACTTGAACACCGGGGAGCTGTTTTTT	CASRQDLNTGELFF
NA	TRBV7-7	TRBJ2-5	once	TGTGCCAGCAGCTTGGGTACGGGAGAGGAGACCCAGTACTTC	CASSLGTGEETQYF
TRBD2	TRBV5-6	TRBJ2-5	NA	TGTGCCAGCAGCTTGAACATCAACTACGGCGGGAGAGAGGGGGAGACCCAGTACTTC	CASSLNINYGGREGETQYF
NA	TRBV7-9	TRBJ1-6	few	TGTGCCAGCAGCTTAGGATCCAGCTCCTATAATTCACCCCTCCACTTT	CASSLGSSSYNSPLHF
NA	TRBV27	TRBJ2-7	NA	TGTGCCAGCAGTTACCTTAGCGGCTCCTACGAGCAGTACTTC	CASSYLSGSYEQYF
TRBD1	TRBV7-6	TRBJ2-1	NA	TGTGCCAGCAGCTTAGCCGAGACCGGGACAGGGAACAATGAGCAGTTCTTC	CASSLAETGTGNNEQFF
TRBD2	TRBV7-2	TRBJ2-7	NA	TGTGCCAGCAGCTCTCGGGCCGCTGGAGCGGGGATCCCGCAGTACTTC	CASSSRAAGAGIPQYF
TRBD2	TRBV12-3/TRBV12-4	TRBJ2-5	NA	TGTGCCAGCATGCGGGGGGCCGAGGAGACCCAGTACTTC	CASMRGAEETQYF
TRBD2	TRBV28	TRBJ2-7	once	TGTGCCAGCAGCATAGGGCGGGAGAACTACGAGCAGTACTTC	CASSIGRENYEQYF